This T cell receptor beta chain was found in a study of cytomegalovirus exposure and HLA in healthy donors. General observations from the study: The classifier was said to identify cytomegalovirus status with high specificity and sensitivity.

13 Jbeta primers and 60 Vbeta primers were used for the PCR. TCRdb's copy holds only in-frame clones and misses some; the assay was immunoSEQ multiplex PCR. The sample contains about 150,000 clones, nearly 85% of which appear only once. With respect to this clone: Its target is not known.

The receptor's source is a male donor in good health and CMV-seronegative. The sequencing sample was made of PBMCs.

The CDR3 DNA reads TGTGCCAGCAGCCCCACCCAATGGACAGTCTACGAGCAGTACTTC. It translates to CASSPTQWTVYEQYF. The V gene is TRBV11-2, the J gene TRBJ2-7; a weak D match, TRBD1 (6 bases). Deletions cut 5 bases from V and 3 bases from J, with 17 bases between. CDR3 length equals 15 residues. Germline assignment: CDR1 SGHAT and CDR2 FQNNGV. The variable domain in full, with the rest retrieved from reference TRBV11-2 and TRBJ2-7, is EAGVAQSPRYKIIEKRQSVAFWCNPISGHATLYWYQQILGQGPKLLIQFQNNGVVDDSQLPKDRFSAERLKGVDSTLKIQPAKLEDSAVYLCASSPTQWTVYEQYFGPGTRLTVT.